This T cell receptor (beta chain) was documented in a study of cytomegalovirus exposure and HLA in healthy donors. Findings and caveats of the study: Some segments of the V type, notably TRBV6-2 and TRBV6-3, were excluded as indistinguishable.

There are a few counts of this clone. Its antigen is unknown. The study ran its PCR with 60 Vbeta and 13 Jbeta primers. Some clones are missing from TCRdb's copy, which holds only in-frame ones; the method was immunoSEQ multiplex PCR. The sample includes 90,000 to 140,000 clones, 13% to 15% seen only once; the top ten take roughly 0.89%. V trimming: 5 bases; J trimming: 6 bases; junction bases outside the gene matches: 6. The CDR3 totals 15 residues. Germline V CDR1 and CDR2: SGHVS, FQNEAQ. This cohort consisted of healthy bone marrow donors. This clonotype was obtained from a female donor in good health and CMV-seronegative. The V gene is TRBV7-8, the J gene TRBJ2-1, with 11 nucleotides matching TRBD2. Sequenced material: PBMCs. CDR3 protein: CASSLSGGAFNEQFF. CDR3 nucleotide sequence: TGTGCCAGCAGCCTTAGCGGGGGGGCCTTCAATGAGCAGTTCTTC.